Given below is one T cell receptor (beta chain) in context. The sample originates from a study of blood T cell repertoires in COVID-19. Study summary: Collection of acute and convalescent COVID-19 samples took place in the United States, Italy and Spain. PBMCs, B-cell-depleted T cells, or T cells were the source of the cDNA or gDNA that made up the material.

The CDR3 is 13 amino acids. Per germline, CDR1 SGDLS and CDR2 YYNGEE. V was shortened by 0 bases and J by 3 bases, with 6 bases between the two germline ends. Original processing methods: Estimates of nucleated cell counts were drawn from the amplification of reference gene primers. Here immunoSEQ multiplex PCR was the method, and the copy in TCRdb shows in-frame clones only, minus some. The V and J calls and clone size are taken from that table; D and trimming were inferred from the DNA. The sample yields 200,000 to 300,000 clones, 81% seen once. The sequenced sample consisted of peripheral blood. The chain links TRBV9 to TRBJ1-1, with D hard to call. This TCR came from an elderly woman with acute or convalescent COVID-19. Written as DNA, the CDR3 is TGTGCCAGCAGCGTAGGGGGAGACACTGAAGCTTTCTTT. Translation gives CASSVGGDTEAFF.